A selection of T cell receptor beta chains follows, all from one sample in a study of post-analysis software for immune sequencing data. Each CDR3 protein gets one entry after TCRdb re-called the PCR reads with MiXCR. This sample carries roughly 600,000 distinct CDR3 sequences, roughly 45% of them seen once, and the ten largest clones take under 2%. Sequencing input: blood. These receptors all come from a girl aged 10 to 17 with multiple sclerosis. Each CDR3 is given with its conserved first and last residue. Each record gives: J gene, V gene, D gene, clone size, CDR3 protein, CDR3 DNA. A D gene is named only where the DNA matches it firmly. Only some rows state a clone size, as once, few, many or a class for expanded clones.

TRBJ2-4,TRBV6-6,TRBD1,NA,CASTRDSAKNIQYF,TGTGCCAGCACTAGGGACAGCGCAAAAAACATTCAGTACTTC
TRBJ1-2,TRBV5-6,NA,NA,CASSLGPAVKGYGYTF,TGTGCCAGCAGCTTGGGGCCGGCAGTAAAGGGCTATGGCTACACCTTC
TRBJ2-7,TRBV6-1,NA,NA,CASSEADSSSYEQYF,TGTGCCAGCAGTGAAGCGGATAGCAGCTCCTACGAGCAGTACTTC
TRBJ2-5,TRBV4-2,NA,few,CASSRLSASRQETQYF,TGTGCCAGCAGCCGCTTATCTGCTAGCAGACAAGAGACCCAGTACTTC
TRBJ2-1,TRBV29-1,NA,NA,CSVEDPAGKDYNEQFF,TGCAGCGTTGAAGATCCGGCAGGGAAAGATTACAATGAGCAGTTCTTC
TRBJ2-3,TRBV10-3,NA,NA,CAIRVRSTDTQYF,TGTGCCATCCGTGTCAGGAGCACAGATACGCAGTATTTT
TRBJ2-3,TRBV6-1,TRBD2,once,CASTPGTSGGPSTDTQYF,TGTGCCAGCACCCCTGGGACTAGCGGGGGCCCTAGCACAGATACGCAGTATTTT
TRBJ2-1,TRBV7-2,NA,many,CASSLPIGNEQFF,TGTGCCAGCAGCTTACCAATCGGGAACGAGCAGTTCTTC
TRBJ2-3,TRBV20-1,NA,NA,CSARAGSDTQYF,TGCAGTGCTAGGGCCGGGTCAGATACGCAGTATTTT
TRBJ2-1,TRBV30,NA,few,CAWRRDFTNEQFF,TGTGCCTGGAGGAGGGACTTCACCAATGAGCAGTTCTTC
TRBJ2-5,TRBV7-8,NA,NA,CASSLLTGSQETQYF,TGTGCCAGCAGCTTACTAACGGGATCCCAAGAGACCCAGTACTTC
TRBJ2-5,TRBV10-2,TRBD1,many,CASSESDRDVETQYF,TGCGCCAGCAGTGAGTCAGACAGGGACGTAGAGACCCAGTACTTC
TRBJ2-1,TRBV4-2,TRBD2,few,CASSQDSASGGPREQFF,TGTGCCAGCAGCCAAGATTCCGCTAGCGGGGGCCCTCGGGAGCAGTTCTTC
TRBJ2-1,TRBV30,NA,NA,CAWTLGNEQFF,TGTGCCTGGACCCTCGGGAATGAGCAGTTCTTC